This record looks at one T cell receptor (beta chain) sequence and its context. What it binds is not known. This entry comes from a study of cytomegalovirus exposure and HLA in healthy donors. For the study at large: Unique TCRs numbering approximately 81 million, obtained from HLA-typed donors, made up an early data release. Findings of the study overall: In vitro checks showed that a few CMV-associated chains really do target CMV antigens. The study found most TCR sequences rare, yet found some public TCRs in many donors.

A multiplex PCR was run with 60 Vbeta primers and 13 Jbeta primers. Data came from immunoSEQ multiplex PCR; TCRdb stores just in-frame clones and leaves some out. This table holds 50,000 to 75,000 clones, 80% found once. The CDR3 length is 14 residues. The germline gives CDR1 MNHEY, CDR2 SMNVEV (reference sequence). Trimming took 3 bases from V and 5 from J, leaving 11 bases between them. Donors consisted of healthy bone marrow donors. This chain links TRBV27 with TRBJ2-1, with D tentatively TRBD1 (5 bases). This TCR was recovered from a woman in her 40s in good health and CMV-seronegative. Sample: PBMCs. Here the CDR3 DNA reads TGTGCCAGCAGTTTCCAGGGTGGGGACAATGAGCAGTTCTTC. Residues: CASSFQGGDNEQFF.